This T cell receptor (beta chain) was identified in a study of blood T cells in healthy people across ages. Combining a sample-barcoded 5' primer with a J-beta primer mix, a second PCR ran for about 6 to 11 cycles. Each CDR3 protein is one row after TCRdb ran MiXCR on the 5' RACE reads. The repertoire holds about 930,000 distinct CDR3 sequences, with 25% to 35% as singletons. This clonotype was detected only a few times. No antigen is known for it. Study-wide points: A strong correlation was seen between TCR beta diversity and naive T cell percentage.

The sample was also linked to a second study, of T cells of mothers and their children. From that second work: Compared with unrelated pairs, related mother-child pairs had slightly higher, non-significant overlap.

The specimen sequenced was blood. This TCR was sampled from a woman between 35 and 50 years old in good health.

CDR3 region: CASSEYVEGGETEAFF. CDR3 DNA: TGTGCCAGCAGTGAATACGTCGAGGGTGGTGAAACTGAAGCTTTCTTT. This chain connects TRBV27 to TRBJ1-1, with D unclear. CDR3 size: 16 residues. CDR1 is MNHEY, CDR2 SMNVEV, per germline (reference sequence). Trimming stripped 5 bases from V and 5 bases from J, with 21 bases between.